This T cell receptor (beta chain) was found in a study of response to subunit inactivated influenza vaccine. TCRdb re-called the RT-PCR reads with MiXCR, one entry per CDR3 protein. The data hold 800,000 to 1,000,000 distinct CDR3 sequences, with approximately 21% observed a single time. The CDR3 spans 14 residues. The V and J ends lost 1 base and 3 bases respectively, with 11 bases between them. Germline lookup yields CDR1 SGHDT and CDR2 YYEEEE. The V gene is TRBV5-6, the J gene TRBJ2-7, with D tentatively TRBD1 (5 bases). The receptor's source is a man aged 45 to 65 who received an inactivated influenza vaccine. Here the sequenced sample was PBMCs from blood, taken 4 to 6 days after vaccination. The CDR3 DNA follows: TGTGCCAGCAGCTTGTTACCCGACAGCTACGAGCAGTACTTC. Translated: CASSLLPDSYEQYF.